This T cell receptor (beta chain) was obtained from a study of healthy donors' naive CD4 and CD8 T cells. A linear amplification protocol produced the TCR libraries from around 0.55 ug of total RNA. TCRdb used MiXCR to reprocess the reads, holding one entry per CDR3 protein. The table lists about 180,000 distinct CDR3 sequences, under 85% of them singletons. CD4+CD8-CD45RO-CD45RA+ cells were naive CD4+; CD8+CD4-CD45RA+CD27bright cells were naive CD8+. V shed 8 bases and J shed 11 bases, with 12 bases lying between them. The CDR3 covers 10 residues. This clonotype turned up a few times. Its antigen is as yet unknown. Whole-study findings and limits: Bias from naive T cell homeostatic proliferation was not addressed.

Material: naive CD4+ and CD8+ T cells sorted from blood, pooled from several donors. The clonotype originates from a pool of human donors in good health; the sample pools cells from several healthy donors. V gene TRBV12-3 or TRBV12-4 combines with J gene TRBJ1-1; no clear D gene. The CDR3 nucleotides are TGTGCCAGCCTCCCCGGTGGGGCTTTCTTT. The encoded protein is CASLPGGAFF.